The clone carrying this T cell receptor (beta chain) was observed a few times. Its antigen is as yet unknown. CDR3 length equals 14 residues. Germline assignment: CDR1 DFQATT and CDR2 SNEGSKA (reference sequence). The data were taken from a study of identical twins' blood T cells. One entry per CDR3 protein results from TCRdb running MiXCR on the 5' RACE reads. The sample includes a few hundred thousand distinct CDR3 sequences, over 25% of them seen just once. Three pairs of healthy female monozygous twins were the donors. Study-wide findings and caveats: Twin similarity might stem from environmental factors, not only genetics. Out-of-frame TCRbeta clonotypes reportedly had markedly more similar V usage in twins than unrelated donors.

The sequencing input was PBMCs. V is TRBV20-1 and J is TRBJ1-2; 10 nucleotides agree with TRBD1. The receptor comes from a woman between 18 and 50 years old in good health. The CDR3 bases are TGCGCAAGGGACAGGGGAAATTCTAACTATGGCTACACCTTC. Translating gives CARDRGNSNYGYTF.